These 30 T cell receptor beta chains were sequenced from one sample in a study of T cell responses to AZD1222 COVID-19 vaccine. Produced via immunoSEQ multiplex PCR; TCRdb's table is partial and in-frame only. The sample shows more than 100,000 clones, 80% to 95% of them seen only once. The sequencing used peripheral blood, collected 28 days after the second AZD1222 dose. These receptors were obtained from an adult who received the AZD1222 COVID-19 vaccine.

The rearrangement joins TRBV18 to TRBJ2-7, with D possibly matching TRBD2 (5 bases). Germline CDR1 reads KGHSH; CDR2 reads LQKENI. This CDR3 is built from 16 residues. V shed 0 bases and J shed 3 bases, with 15 bases lying between them. Here the CDR3 reads CASSPPPTRGYYEQYF. CDR3 in DNA: TGTGCCAGCTCACCACCACCAACTAGAGGATACTACGAGCAGTACTTC.

CDR3 DNA sequence: TGTGCCAGCTCACCGCCTGGGACAGCTGGAAACACCATATATTTT. It codes for CASSPPGTAGNTIYF. V and J are TRBV18 and TRBJ1-3, with 7 positions matching TRBD1. Germline CDR1 KGHSH, CDR2 LQKENI. With 3 bases clipped from V and 2 bases from J, the junction kept 4 bases outside the gene matches. There are 15 residues in the CDR3.

The chain recombines TRBV7-2 with TRBJ1-5; D is unresolved. Germline CDR1 is SGHTA and CDR2 is FQGNSA. Trimming left V 1 base short and J 9 bases short, with 7 bases between. There are 12 residues in the CDR3. CDR3 amino acids: CASSLGGRPQHF. The DNA for the CDR3 is TGTGCCAGCAGCTTAGGAGGCCGGCCCCAGCATTTT.

The V gene is TRBV11-1, the J gene TRBJ1-1; TRBD1 matches 10 bases. Germline CDR1 SGHAT, CDR2 FQDESV (reference sequence). Trimming removed 5 bases from V and 5 bases from J; junction bases left unmatched: 8. The CDR3 loop spans 15 amino acids. CDR3 amino acids: CASSLPGQGKTEAFF. CDR3 nucleotide sequence: TGTGCCAGCAGCCTCCCGGGACAGGGGAAGACTGAAGCTTTCTTT.

This clone was observed once. The chain carries TRBV6-6 and TRBJ2-7; 7 nucleotides line up with TRBD1. Germline assignment: CDR1 MNHNY and CDR2 SVGAGI (reference sequence). Unmatched junction bases numbered 4, after V lost 5 bases and J lost 9 bases. The CDR3 runs 11 residues. CDR3 residues: CASSTQGVQYV. The CDR3 DNA reads as TGTGCCAGCAGTACCCAGGGGGTGCAGTACGTC.

The V gene is TRBV7-2, the J gene TRBJ2-7, with D unresolved. V was clipped by 4 bases and J by 9 bases, with 16 bases between them. The CDR3 has 13 residues. CDR1 and CDR2 from the germline V gene are SGHTA and FQGNSA. The CDR3 DNA reads TGTGCCAGCAGCTCTGGGCGATACTATGGGCAGTACTTC. It encodes CASSSGRYYGQYF.

This chain links TRBV7-9 with TRBJ2-3; D is unresolved. The V gene lost 3 bases and the J gene lost 5 bases, with 3 bases spanning the gap. This CDR3 spans 11 amino acids. Germline V gene sequence: CDR1 SEHNR, CDR2 FQNEAQ (reference sequence). CDR3 protein: CASSFRDTQYF. CDR3 in DNA: TGTGCCAGCAGCTTTAGAGATACGCAGTATTTT. The complete variable domain, with remaining parts taken from reference TRBV7-9 and TRBJ2-3, reads DTGVSQNPRHKITKRGQNVTFRCDPISEHNRLYWYRQTLGQGPEFLTYFQNEAQLEKSRLLSDRFSAERPKGSFSTLEIQRTEQGDSAMYLCASSFRDTQYFGPGTRLTVL.

The chain joins TRBV7-8 to TRBJ1-2; tentatively, D is TRBD1 (6 bases). This CDR3 has 16 residues. Germline V CDR1 and CDR2: SGHVS, FQNEAQ. V gave up 5 bases and J gave up 6 bases, with 22 bases separating them. The CDR3, as DNA: TGTGCCAGCAGCCCTGGGGGGGACCCAGGGGCCCATGGCTACACCTTC. This encodes CASSPGGDPGAHGYTF.

The chain joins TRBV5-1 to TRBJ1-4, with D possibly being TRBD1 (6 bases). Germline loops: CDR1 SGHRS, CDR2 YFSETQ. The CDR3 totals 14 residues. Trimming pared 1 base from V and 5 bases from J, leaving 9 bases between. The CDR3 nucleotides read TGCGCCAGCAGCTTGCGGGGGCTCAATGAAAAACTGTTTTTT. This encodes CASSLRGLNEKLFF.

V and J are TRBV6-1 and TRBJ1-2; D ambiguous. Germline CDR1 and CDR2: MNHNS and SASEGT. V lost 3 bases and J lost 4, with 12 bases in between. The CDR3 is 14 residues long. The CDR3 loop is CASSDGGKIYGYTF. Written as DNA, the CDR3 is TGTGCCAGCAGTGACGGCGGGAAGATCTATGGCTACACCTTC.

The gene calls are TRBV30 and TRBJ1-1; D call uncertain. Trimming removed 1 base at V and 2 bases at J, with 8 bases between. Looked up from germline, CDR1 is GTSNPN and CDR2 is SVGIG (reference sequence). This CDR3 is 13 amino acids long. The CDR3 DNA sequence: TGTGCCTGGAGTGAACAGATAAACACTGAAGCTTTCTTT. This gives the protein CAWSEQINTEAFF.

CDR3 coding DNA: TGTGCCAGCAGCCCCCACCGGGTGGCAGGGGGCTGGCAGCCCCAGCATTTT. Its translation is CASSPHRVAGGWQPQHF. The genes are TRBV6-2 or TRBV6-3 and TRBJ1-5; 8 bases align to TRBD1. Unmatched junction bases numbered 17, after V lost 6 bases and J lost 7 bases. Germline CDR1 reads MNHEY; CDR2 reads SVGEGT. The CDR3 is 17 residues long.

The chain joins TRBV30 to TRBJ1-6, with D possibly TRBD1 on 6 matching bases. This CDR3 contains 15 residues. Germline-derived CDR1 and CDR2 are GTSNPN and SVGIG (reference sequence). Between the trimmed V and J ends, which lost 0 bases and 9 bases, there was a span of 15 bases. This CDR3 is CAWSVRTVRSSPLHF. The CDR3 DNA reads as TGTGCCTGGAGTGTCAGGACAGTTAGGAGTTCACCCCTCCACTTT. The full variable domain, rest sourced from reference TRBV30 and TRBJ1-6, is SQTIHQWPATLVQPVGSPLSLECTVEGTSNPNLYWYRQAAGRGLQLLFYSVGIGQISSEVPQNLSASRPQDRQFILSSKKLLLSDSGFYLCAWSVRTVRSSPLHFGNGTRLTVT.

The rearrangement links TRBV7-9 to TRBJ1-1, with D maybe TRBD1 (5 bases). Deletions cut 5 bases from V and 6 bases from J, with 22 bases between. The CDR3 is 16 amino acids. Germline values: CDR1 SEHNR, CDR2 FQNEAQ (reference sequence). DNA for the CDR3: TGTGCCAGCAGCCGGGGACCAGGGAGTGTATATTCTGAAGCTTTCTTT. Protein product: CASSRGPGSVYSEAFF.

The gene calls are TRBV4-1 and TRBJ2-1, with TRBD2 matching 11 bases. V was pared by 5 bases and J by 10 bases, with 10 bases of the junction left unmatched. CDR1 MGHRA and CDR2 YSYEKL come from the germline V gene. The CDR3 sequence is 15 residues long. The CDR3 bases are TGCGCCAGCAGCAACAGACTAGCGGGAATTAGGGAGCAGTTCTTC. Translation: CASSNRLAGIREQFF.

The chain combines TRBV7-3 with TRBJ2-1, with D perhaps matching TRBD2 (6 bases). Looked up from germline, CDR1 is SGHTA and CDR2 is FQGTGA. V was pared by 3 bases and J by 3 bases, with 12 bases between. The CDR3 is made up of 15 amino acids. The DNA of the CDR3 is TGTGCCAGCAGCTTCGGATCTAGCGACTACAATGAGCAGTTCTTC. This codes for CASSFGSSDYNEQFF. The whole variable domain, filled in from reference TRBV7-3 and TRBJ2-1, reads GAGVSQTPSNKVTEKGKYVELRCDPISGHTALYWYRQSLGQGPEFLIYFQGTGAADDSGLPNDRFFAVRPEGSVSTLKIQRTERGDSAVYLCASSFGSSDYNEQFFGPGTRLTVL.

The rearrangement joins TRBV18 to TRBJ2-6; no clear D. The CDR3 consists of 15 residues. Germline CDR1 reads KGHSH; CDR2 reads LQKENI. Trimming pared 3 bases from V and 0 bases from J, leaving 6 bases between. Here the CDR3 reads CASSPANSGANVLTF. In nucleotides, the CDR3 is TGTGCCAGCTCACCGGCGAACTCTGGGGCCAACGTCCTGACTTTC.

The chain links TRBV11-3 to TRBJ2-3; D is ambiguous. Germline values: CDR1 SGHNT, CDR2 YENEEA. This CDR3 region has 14 residues. V was shortened by 1 base and J by 1 base, with 6 bases between the two germline ends. CDR3 DNA: TGTGCCAGCAGCTTAGCGGCTCGCACAGATACGCAGTATTTT. Translation gives CASSLAARTDTQYF.

The chain recombines TRBV19 with TRBJ1-2, with 7 bases identical to TRBD1. Per the germline V gene, CDR1 is LNHDA and CDR2 is SQIVND (reference sequence). Germline trimming cut 5 bases from V and 8 bases from J; bases unmatched to any gene: 11. The CDR3 covers 14 residues. CDR3 sequence reads: CASSRLTGLEGYTF. CDR3 in DNA: TGTGCCAGTAGTCGATTGACAGGGTTGGAAGGCTACACCTTC.

The rearrangement links TRBV5-1 to TRBJ1-1; D gene ambiguous. V was cut by 0 bases and J by 0 bases, with 9 bases left in between. Germline V CDR1 and CDR2: SGHRS, YFSETQ. CDR3 length: 15 residues. For the CDR3, the DNA is TGCGCCAGCAGCTTGGGCCCGACTTTGAACACTGAAGCTTTCTTT. Amino acids: CASSLGPTLNTEAFF.

The rearrangement joins TRBV5-1 to TRBJ2-2; TRBD1 might be the D (6 bases). Germline V gene lookup returns CDR1 SGHRS and CDR2 YFSETQ. The V gene lost 0 bases and the J gene lost 1 base, with 10 bases spanning the gap. There are 16 residues in the CDR3. The CDR3 region has the DNA TGCGCCAGCAGCTTGGAACAGGGCGAGAACACCGGGGAGCTGTTTTTT. As protein: CASSLEQGENTGELFF.

The gene calls are TRBV10-3 and TRBJ2-2, with 14 nucleotides matching TRBD2. The CDR3 is 15 residues long. The junction had 7 bases not matched to a gene; V was cut back by 11 bases and J by 5 bases. The germline gives CDR1 ENHRY, CDR2 SYGVKD. The CDR3 coding sequence is TGTGCCTCCTGGACTAGCGGGAGGAATACCGGGGAGCTGTTTTTT. Translated, it gives CASWTSGRNTGELFF.

The chain recombines TRBV14 with TRBJ2-2; 9 nucleotides align to TRBD1. The CDR3 sequence is 16 residues long. Per the germline V gene, CDR1 is SGHDN and CDR2 is FVKESK. V dropped 0 bases and J dropped 5; count of bases not matched to a gene: 4. This CDR3 is CASSQDLGQGTGELFF. CDR3 bases: TGTGCCAGCAGCCAAGATCTTGGACAGGGGACCGGGGAGCTGTTTTTT. The whole variable domain, filled in from reference TRBV14 and TRBJ2-2, reads EAGVTQFPSHSVIEKGQTVTLRCDPISGHDNLYWYRRVMGKEIKFLLHFVKESKQDESGMPNNRFLAERTGGTYSTLKVQPAELEDSGVYFCASSQDLGQGTGELFFGEGSRLTVL.

J is TRBJ2-3 and V is TRBV12-5, with no clear D. This CDR3 is 13 amino acids long. V dropped 5 bases and J dropped 5 bases, with 11 bases sitting between them. Per germline, CDR1 LGHNT and CDR2 FRNRAP. CDR3 sequence reads: CASGLEWGDTQYF. The DNA of the CDR3 is TGTGCTAGTGGTCTCGAGTGGGGAGATACGCAGTATTTT.

V and J are TRBV12-3 or TRBV12-4 and TRBJ1-2; 7 bases map to TRBD1. The trim removed 3 bases at V and 13 bases at J, leaving 8 bases unmatched. The CDR3 spans 12 residues. The CDR3 coding sequence is TGTGCCAGCAGTTTTGTAGGGGGCCTCACCACCTTC. Translating it yields CASSFVGGLTTF.

The chain links TRBV7-8 to TRBJ1-2; D ambiguous. CDR1 SGHVS and CDR2 FQNEAQ come from the germline V gene. The CDR3 runs 17 residues. Trimming left V 4 bases short and J 4 bases short, with 22 bases between. The DNA of the CDR3 is TGTGCCAGCAGCTCTCAGCCATCGGGGAGCAGAAGCTATGGCTACACCTTC. Amino acid sequence: CASSSQPSGSRSYGYTF.

This clone was counted a single time. The chain combines TRBV6-5 with TRBJ2-1, with 11 bases matching TRBD2. There are 15 residues in the CDR3. V shed 6 bases and J 10 bases; nucleotides not matched to a gene: 11. Germline CDR1 and CDR2: MNHEY and SVGAGI. CDR3 protein: CASRRLSGRGREQFF. The CDR3 coding sequence is TGTGCCAGCAGGCGCCTTAGCGGGAGGGGGCGGGAGCAGTTCTTC.

V gene TRBV3-1 (or the pseudogene TRBV3-2) combines with J gene TRBJ1-2; no definite D call. Between the trimmed V and J ends, which lost 1 base and 4 bases, there was a span of 10 bases. CDR3 length: 14 amino acids. In germline, CDR1 is LGHDT, CDR2 YNNKEL (reference sequence). The CDR3 sequence is CASSQVTDLYGYTF. Here the CDR3 DNA reads TGTGCCAGCAGCCAAGTTACAGACCTCTATGGCTACACCTTC.

The V gene is TRBV25-1, the J gene TRBJ2-6; no clear D. V was cut by 1 base and J by 1 base, with 8 bases left in between. In germline, CDR1 is MGHDK, CDR2 SYGVNS. The CDR3 is 16 amino acids. In DNA, the CDR3 is TGTGCCAGCAGTGAATCGACCACATCTGGGGCCAACGTCCTGACTTTC. Translated, it gives CASSESTTSGANVLTF.

This chain uses TRBV3-1 (or the pseudogene TRBV3-2) with TRBJ1-6; D unresolved. The CDR3 is made up of 13 amino acids. Deletions cut 2 bases from V and 7 bases from J, with 6 bases between. Germline values: CDR1 LGHDT, CDR2 YNNKEL (reference sequence). As DNA, the CDR3 is TGTGCCAGCAGCCAATCATACAATTCACCCCTCCACTTT. It yields the protein CASSQSYNSPLHF.